What follows are 28 T cell receptor beta chains derived from one specimen sequenced in a study of blood T cell repertoires in COVID-19. The table came from immunoSEQ multiplex PCR; TCRdb's copy has only in-frame clones and leaves some out. The table has 500,000 or so clones, roughly 87% seen once. Material: PBMCs or T cells enriched from blood (not recorded which). These receptors came from a woman aged 18-29 years who had recovered from COVID-19.

The chain carries TRBV7-2 and TRBJ1-1; TRBD1 aligns across 8 bases. CDR3 size: 14 residues. Trimming removed 5 bases from V and 5 bases from J; junction bases left unmatched: 7. CDR1 is SGHTA, CDR2 FQGNSA, per germline. CDR3 in amino acids: CASSDITGGTEAFF. The DNA of the CDR3 is TGTGCCAGCAGCGATATCACAGGGGGAACTGAAGCTTTCTTT.

The rearrangement links TRBV5-1 to TRBJ1-2; D unclear. V was shortened by 0 bases and J by 4 bases, with 13 bases between the two germline ends. The CDR3 has 15 residues. Germline CDR1 reads SGHRS; CDR2 reads YFSETQ. CDR3 residues: CASSLGDSFSYGYTF. The CDR3, as DNA: TGCGCCAGCAGCTTGGGTGACTCTTTTTCCTATGGCTACACCTTC.

The V call is TRBV12-3 or TRBV12-4, the J call TRBJ1-1, with 7 bases aligning to TRBD1. The CDR3 loop spans 12 amino acids. The trim removed 5 bases at V and 8 bases at J, leaving 5 bases unmatched. The CDR3 sequence is CASSLQGVEAFF. The DNA of the CDR3 is TGTGCCAGCAGTCTGCAGGGGGTCGAAGCTTTCTTT.

The chain is built from TRBV2 and TRBJ2-5, with TRBD1 identical over 7 bases. CDR3 length: 13 amino acids. Germline values: CDR1 SNHLY, CDR2 FYNNEI. With 7 bases clipped from V and 5 bases from J, the junction kept 7 bases outside the gene matches. The CDR3 DNA is TGTGCCAGCAATAATGGACAGGCGGAGACCCAGTACTTC. Amino acids: CASNNGQAETQYF.

This clone was counted a single time. This sequence joins TRBV18 and TRBJ2-7; D is unresolved. Trimming took 8 bases from V and 3 from J, leaving 14 bases between them. Looked up from germline, CDR1 is KGHSH and CDR2 is LQKENI. This CDR3 is 13 amino acids long. CDR3 region: CASATNSYYEQYF. CDR3 nucleotides: TGTGCCAGCGCAACCAACTCCTACTACGAGCAGTACTTC.

The chain uses TRBV4-1 and TRBJ1-2; tentative D call: TRBD1 (5 bases). Germline lookup yields CDR1 MGHRA and CDR2 YSYEKL. The CDR3 totals 15 residues. V lost 1 base and J lost 2, with 11 bases in between. The DNA for the CDR3 is TGCGCCAGCAGCCAAGTGGGGCAGGGAAACTATGGCTACACCTTC. It codes for CASSQVGQGNYGYTF.

The gene calls are TRBV5-1 and TRBJ1-6; D gene uncertain. With 0 bases removed from V and 7 bases from J, the gap between germline ends came to 14 bases. The CDR3 runs 16 residues. Germline V gives CDR1 SGHRS, CDR2 YFSETQ. The CDR3 is CASSLAKDWANSPLHF. Written as DNA, the CDR3 is TGCGCCAGCAGCTTGGCAAAGGATTGGGCCAATTCACCCCTCCACTTT. The full variable domain, with the rest looked up from reference TRBV5-1 and TRBJ1-6, is KAGVTQTPRYLIKTRGQQVTLSCSPISGHRSVSWYQQTPGQGLQFLFEYFSETQRNKGNFPGRFSGRQFSNSRSEMNVSTLELGDSALYLCASSLAKDWANSPLHFGNGTRLTVT.

This chain uses TRBV18 with TRBJ1-1; possibly TRBD1 for D (5 bases). Germline V gene sequence: CDR1 KGHSH, CDR2 LQKENI. The CDR3 totals 16 residues. Deletions cut 2 bases from V and 6 bases from J, with 19 bases between. DNA for the CDR3: TGTGCCAGCTCACCAAACGCAGGGAACAGCTTCGCTGAAGCTTTCTTT. Its translation is CASSPNAGNSFAEAFF.

The gene calls are TRBV2 and TRBJ2-2, with D possibly TRBD1 on 7 matching bases. CDR1 is SNHLY, CDR2 FYNNEI, per germline. V was clipped by 1 base and J by 7 bases, with 10 bases between them. The CDR3 totals 14 residues. The CDR3 sequence is CASSEGQGGGELFF. The CDR3 bases are TGTGCCAGCAGTGAAGGACAGGGAGGCGGGGAGCTGTTTTTT. Full variable domain (missing parts from reference TRBV2 and TRBJ2-2): EPEVTQTPSHQVTQMGQEVILRCVPISNHLYFYWYRQILGQKVEFLVSFYNNEISEKSEIFDDQFSVERPDGSNFTLKIRSTKLEDSAMYFCASSEGQGGGELFFGEGSRLTVL.

This chain joins TRBV10-1 and TRBJ2-2, with TRBD2 matching over 7 bases. Germline V gives CDR1 WNHNN, CDR2 SYGVQD (reference sequence). CDR3 size: 13 residues. J lost 2 bases, V lost 8 bases, and 2 bases had no gene match. The CDR3 loop is CASGRVNTGELFF. The DNA for the CDR3 is TGCGCCAGCGGGAGGGTTAACACCGGGGAGCTGTTTTTT.

This sequence joins TRBV14 and TRBJ1-2; D is ambiguous. V dropped 3 bases and J dropped 2 bases, with 13 bases sitting between them. Germline V gene data show CDR1 as SGHDN and CDR2 as FVKESK. CDR3 length equals 15 residues. DNA for the CDR3: TGTGCCAGCAGCCACCGGGAGTTAAGAAACTATGGCTACACCTTC. This gives the protein CASSHRELRNYGYTF.

V usage is TRBV11-2 and J usage is TRBJ2-2; weak D call: TRBD2 (6 bases). The CDR3 totals 17 residues. CDR1 and CDR2 (germline): SGHAT, FQNNGV. V lost 4 bases, J lost 0 bases, and 15 bases lay in between. The CDR3 bases are TGTGCCAGCAGCTCCTCCCCCGGACTACCGAACACCGGGGAGCTGTTTTTT. Its translation is CASSSSPGLPNTGELFF.

CDR3 in amino acids: CASSTSGTGVSEQYF. CDR3 sequence (DNA): TGTGCCAGTAGTACCTCCGGGACAGGGGTTAGCGAGCAGTACTTC. The chain carries TRBV19 and TRBJ2-7; TRBD1 matches 10 bases. This CDR3 has 15 residues. Germline loops: CDR1 LNHDA, CDR2 SQIVND (reference sequence). V lost 4 bases to trimming and J lost 6 bases; unmatched junction nucleotides: 9. The entire variable domain, with the rest obtained from reference TRBV19 and TRBJ2-7, is as follows: DGGITQSPKYLFRKEGQNVTLSCEQNLNHDAMYWYRQDPGQGLRLIYYSQIVNDFQKGDIAEGYSVSREKKESFPLTVTSAQKNPTAFYLCASSTSGTGVSEQYFGPGTRLTVT.

The J gene is TRBJ2-2, the V gene TRBV25-1; D is possibly TRBD1 (6 bases). The CDR3 covers 16 residues. Looked up from germline, CDR1 is MGHDK and CDR2 is SYGVNS. V shed 2 bases and J shed 0 bases, with 10 bases lying between them. CDR3 DNA sequence: TGTGCCAGCAGTGAAACCAGGGGCGCGAACACCGGGGAGCTGTTTTTT. As protein: CASSETRGANTGELFF.

The chain has TRBV7-3 and TRBJ2-2; 12 bases fit TRBD2. The trim removed 6 bases at V and 6 bases at J, leaving 5 bases unmatched. Per germline, CDR1 SGHTA and CDR2 FQGTGA. CDR3 length: 15 residues. CDR3 in amino acids: CASRAGLAGSGELFF. The CDR3 DNA sequence: TGTGCCAGCAGGGCCGGACTAGCGGGGTCCGGGGAGCTGTTTTTT.

This chain joins TRBV13 and TRBJ2-7, with a weak D call TRBD1 (6 bases). V was trimmed by 4 bases and J by 2 bases, leaving 9 bases between them. CDR1 is PRHDT and CDR2 is FYEKMQ in the germline V gene (reference sequence). This CDR3 has 13 residues. CDR3 sequence: CASSSGQTYEQYF. CDR3 DNA: TGTGCCAGCAGCTCAGGACAGACCTACGAGCAGTACTTC.

This chain connects TRBV27 to TRBJ1-2; 10 bases match TRBD1. CDR3 length equals 15 residues. Trimming cost V 0 bases and J 6 bases; bases outside gene matches: 4. Looked up from germline, CDR1 is MNHEY and CDR2 is SMNVEV (reference sequence). The CDR3 here is CASSLSNGQGDGYTF. In nucleotides, the CDR3 is TGTGCCAGCAGTTTATCCAATGGACAGGGGGATGGCTACACCTTC.

The rearrangement joins TRBV5-6 to TRBJ1-3; D is possibly TRBD1 (5 bases). Germline CDR1 reads SGHDT; CDR2 reads YYEEEE. V gave up 3 bases and J gave up 1 base, with 8 bases separating them. The CDR3 is 14 amino acids. Here the CDR3 DNA reads TGTGCCAGCAGCTCGGACATGTCTGGAAACACCATATATTTT. This gives the protein CASSSDMSGNTIYF.

This rearrangement joins TRBV9 to TRBJ1-1; TRBD1 matches 8 bases. V lost 3 bases, J lost 5 bases, and 9 bases stayed unmatched. Germline CDR1 is SGDLS and CDR2 is YYNGEE. The CDR3 consists of 15 residues. Here the CDR3 reads CASSATGGRWTEAFF. Written as DNA, the CDR3 is TGTGCCAGCAGCGCCACAGGGGGAAGGTGGACTGAAGCTTTCTTT.

This chain connects TRBV27 to TRBJ2-2, with a tentative D call TRBD2 (6 bases). Germline CDR1 reads MNHEY; CDR2 reads SMNVEV (reference sequence). The V end lost 6 bases, the J end lost 3 bases, and 14 bases lay between the germline ends. The CDR3 consists of 15 residues. The CDR3 region is CASRGPGRDTGELFF. Here the CDR3 DNA reads TGTGCCAGCAGGGGGCCCGGGAGAGACACCGGGGAGCTGTTTTTT.

The J gene is TRBJ1-4, the V gene TRBV28; tentatively, D is TRBD1 (6 bases). Germline assignment: CDR1 MDHEN and CDR2 SYDVKM. Trimming stripped 7 bases from V and 10 bases from J, with 16 bases between. This CDR3 has 13 residues. CDR3 loop: CASTFQGSGKLFF. The CDR3 nucleotides read TGTGCCAGCACCTTTCAGGGGAGCGGAAAACTGTTTTTT.

The rearrangement links TRBV5-6 to TRBJ1-2; D unclear. The CDR3 covers 13 residues. Germline V gene lookup returns CDR1 SGHDT and CDR2 YYEEEE. Trimming cost V 3 bases and J 2 bases, with 8 bases left between them. The CDR3 here is CASSSAGNYGYTF. The CDR3 DNA follows: TGTGCCAGCAGCTCGGCAGGAAACTATGGCTACACCTTC.

The rearrangement joins TRBV19 to TRBJ2-6; D is undetermined. Trimming left V 7 bases short and J 4 bases short, with 17 bases between. The CDR3 runs 16 residues. Germline V gene lookup returns CDR1 LNHDA and CDR2 SQIVND (reference sequence). CDR3 in amino acids: CASTPVGTAGANVLTF. DNA for the CDR3: TGTGCCAGTACCCCCGTTGGAACAGCCGGGGCCAACGTCCTGACTTTC.

This sequence joins TRBV30 and TRBJ1-3; possibly TRBD1 for D (5 bases). The CDR3 has 14 residues. Trimming took off 4 bases at V and 1 base at J, with 11 bases between the two ends. Germline lookup yields CDR1 GTSNPN and CDR2 SVGIG (reference sequence). In DNA form, the CDR3 reads TGTGCCTGGAATCCCGGGGGGTCTGGAAACACCATATATTTT. Amino acids: CAWNPGGSGNTIYF.

In its sample, this clone was seen a few times. V is TRBV7-2 and J is TRBJ1-5, with D tentatively TRBD1 (6 bases). Per the germline V gene, CDR1 is SGHTA and CDR2 is FQGNSA. The V gene lost 5 bases and the J gene lost 5 bases, with 13 bases spanning the gap. The CDR3 extends over 14 amino acids. CDR3 bases: TGTGCCAGCAGCACGAGGACAGATCATCAGCCCCAGCATTTT. This codes for CASSTRTDHQPQHF.

This chain connects TRBV2 to TRBJ2-7; no definite D call. V lost 1 base to trimming and J lost 7 bases, with 5 bases between them. The CDR3 totals 11 residues. Germline values: CDR1 SNHLY, CDR2 FYNNEI. In nucleotides, the CDR3 is TGTGCCAGCAGTGAAGAACGGGAGCAGTACTTC. This gives the protein CASSEEREQYF.

This chain joins TRBV6-6 and TRBJ1-5; 9 nucleotides agree with TRBD1. The junction had 5 bases not matched to a gene; V was cut back by 6 bases and J by 5 bases. This CDR3 is 14 amino acids long. In germline, CDR1 is MNHNY, CDR2 SVGAGI (reference sequence). DNA for the CDR3: TGTGCCAGCAGCCCCGGGACAGGGCATCAGCCCCAGCATTTT. The encoded protein is CASSPGTGHQPQHF.

CDR3 nucleotides: TGTGCCAGCAGCTTACTCGGGACAGGGGGGGAGCCCCAGCATTTT. Its translation is CASSLLGTGGEPQHF. This sequence joins TRBV7-8 and TRBJ1-5, with 11 bases matching TRBD1. Per the germline V gene, CDR1 is SGHVS and CDR2 is FQNEAQ. CDR3 length: 15 residues. J was trimmed by 8 bases and V by 2 bases; bases with no gene match: 5.